This T cell receptor beta chain was profiled in a study of regulatory T cells in long-lasting Graves disease. Combining iRepertoire HTBI primers with Arm-PCR of CDR3 regions, the authors built TCR beta libraries. TCRdb processed the multiplex PCR reads anew with MiXCR; each CDR3 protein has one entry. The table records some 330,000 distinct CDR3 sequences, less than 30% of them present only once. Germline assignment: CDR1 SGHRS and CDR2 YFSETQ. The V gene end was trimmed by 0 bases and the J gene end by 3 bases; junction bases not matched to a gene: 6. This CDR3 spans 16 amino acids. Sample time point: persistent/refractory GD, antithyroid drugs over 5 years with positive TRAb. PBMCs were the source of the RNA used for TCR sequencing.

The clonotype was recovered from a woman aged 40 to 50 with Graves disease. The chain links TRBV5-1 to TRBJ2-4, with 7 bases matching TRBD2. Sequencing was performed on peripheral blood mononuclear cells (PBMCs), taken when the disease was refractory, from a patient treated with antithyroid drugs. CDR3 DNA sequence: TGCGCCAGCAGCTTGGAGGGCAGCGGGGTCAAAAACATTCAGTACTTC. It codes for CASSLEGSGVKNIQYF.